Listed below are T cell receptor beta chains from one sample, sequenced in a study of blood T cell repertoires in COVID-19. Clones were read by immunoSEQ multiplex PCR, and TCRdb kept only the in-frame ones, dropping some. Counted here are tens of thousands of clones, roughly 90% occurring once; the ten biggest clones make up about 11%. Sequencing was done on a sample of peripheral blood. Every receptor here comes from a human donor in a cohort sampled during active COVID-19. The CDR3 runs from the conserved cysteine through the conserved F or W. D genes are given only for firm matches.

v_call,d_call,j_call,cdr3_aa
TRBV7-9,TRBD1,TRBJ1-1,CASSRGTGEMNTEAFF
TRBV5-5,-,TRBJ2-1,CASSLFGNSYNEQFF
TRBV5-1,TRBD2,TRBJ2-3,CASSLDGGGPTDTQYF
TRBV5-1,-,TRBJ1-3,CASSLGGDSGNTIYF
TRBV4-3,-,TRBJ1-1,CACERLTTEAFF
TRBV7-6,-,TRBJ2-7,CASTLSAGPYEQYF
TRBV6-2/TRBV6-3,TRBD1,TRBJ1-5,CASSLRDRHSNQPQHF
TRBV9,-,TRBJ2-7,CASQRQPGDYEQYF
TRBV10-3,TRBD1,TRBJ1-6,CAIRGTGASPLHF
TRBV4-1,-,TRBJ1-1,CASSQDRPRRGTEAFF
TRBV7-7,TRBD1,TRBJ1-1,CASSEGAGTEAFF
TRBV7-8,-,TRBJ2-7,CASSLELGGYEQYF
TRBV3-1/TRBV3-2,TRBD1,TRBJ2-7,CASSRDRGLSYEQYF
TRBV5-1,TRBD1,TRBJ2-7,CASSTGGTYEQYF
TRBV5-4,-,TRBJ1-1,CASSLNLREAFF
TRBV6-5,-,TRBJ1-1,CASSSRVEAFF
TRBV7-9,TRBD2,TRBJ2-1,CASSPGTSLRGHEQFF
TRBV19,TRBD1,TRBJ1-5,CASSILRDSNQPQHF
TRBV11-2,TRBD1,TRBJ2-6,CASSLVGTGAVGANVLTF
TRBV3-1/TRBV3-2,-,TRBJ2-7,CASSQQGRASF
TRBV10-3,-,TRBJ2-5,CAISSGVQETQYF
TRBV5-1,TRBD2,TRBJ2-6,CASSLARLAEFSGANVLTF
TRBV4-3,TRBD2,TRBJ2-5,CASSQDIAGRVGETQYF
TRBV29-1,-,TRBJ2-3,CSVEWLAQDTQYF
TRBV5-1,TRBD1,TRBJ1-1,CASSLDTGGNTEAFF
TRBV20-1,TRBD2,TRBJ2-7,CSASRLADEQYF